These 13 T cell receptor beta chains originate from one sample sequenced in a study of blood T cell repertoires in COVID-19. Libraries were prepared by immunoSEQ multiplex PCR; TCRdb keeps only in-frame clonotypes and omits some of them. The table records 150,000 to 200,000 clones, 92% of them present only once. Sequenced material: peripheral blood. These receptors all come from a man aged 25-45 years with COVID-19, enrolled during active disease.

This clone was detected only once. J is TRBJ2-5 and V is TRBV10-3, with 8 bases that match TRBD1. The junction had 6 bases not matched to a gene; V was cut back by 7 bases and J by 2 bases. The CDR3 consists of 14 residues. CDR1 ENHRY and CDR2 SYGVKD come from the germline V gene. This CDR3 reads CAIKPTGAQETQYF. CDR3 coding DNA: TGTGCCATCAAACCGACAGGGGCGCAAGAGACCCAGTACTTC.

This chain links TRBV11-2 with TRBJ2-1, with 9 bases that match TRBD2. CDR1 and CDR2 from the germline V gene are SGHAT and FQNNGV. Germline trimming cut 1 base from V and 4 bases from J; bases unmatched to any gene: 2. The CDR3 consists of 15 residues. CDR3 region: CASSLVAGGYNEQFF. DNA for the CDR3: TGTGCCAGCAGCTTAGTGGCGGGGGGGTACAATGAGCAGTTCTTC.

J is TRBJ2-7 and V is TRBV27; tentatively, D is TRBD2 (6 bases). V dropped 5 bases and J dropped 0 bases, with 14 bases sitting between them. Germline lookup yields CDR1 MNHEY and CDR2 SMNVEV (reference sequence). This CDR3 has 15 amino acids. As DNA, the CDR3 is TGTGCCAGCAGTCCCGTGGCCGGGAGCTCCTACGAGCAGTACTTC. Protein product: CASSPVAGSSYEQYF.

This chain connects TRBV12-5 to TRBJ2-1; D not certain. V lost 0 bases and J 6 bases, leaving 12 bases between the germline ends. The CDR3 runs 15 residues. CDR1 and CDR2 from the germline V gene are LGHNT and FRNRAP. The DNA for the CDR3 is TGTGCTAGTGGTTTGGTATTTGGGCGTCCCAATGAGCAGTTCTTC. The encoded protein is CASGLVFGRPNEQFF. Complete variable domain (other parts from reference TRBV12-5 and TRBJ2-1): DARVTQTPRHKVTEMGQEVTMRCQPILGHNTVFWYRQTMMQGLELLAYFRNRAPLDDSGMPKDRFSAEMPDATLATLKIQPSEPRDSAVYFCASGLVFGRPNEQFFGPGTRLTVL.

The J gene is TRBJ2-2, the V gene TRBV2; 8 nucleotides agree with TRBD2. The CDR3 spans 16 residues. V lost 0 bases to trimming and J lost 7 bases; unmatched junction nucleotides: 7. Germline lookup yields CDR1 SNHLY and CDR2 FYNNEI. DNA of the CDR3: TGTGCCAGCAGTGAAGCGCCGGGAGGGCCTAACGGGGAGCTGTTTTTT. Its translation: CASSEAPGGPNGELFF. The complete variable domain, with remaining parts taken from reference TRBV2 and TRBJ2-2, reads EPEVTQTPSHQVTQMGQEVILRCVPISNHLYFYWYRQILGQKVEFLVSFYNNEISEKSEIFDDQFSVERPDGSNFTLKIRSTKLEDSAMYFCASSEAPGGPNGELFFGEGSRLTVL.

The V and J genes are TRBV12-5 and TRBJ2-1, with TRBD2 as a possible D gene (6 bases). The CDR3 extends over 12 amino acids. Germline CDR1 reads LGHNT; CDR2 reads FRNRAP. V lost 4 bases to trimming and J lost 7 bases, with 8 bases between them. The CDR3 is CASGWDWNEQFF. The CDR3 DNA is TGTGCTAGTGGTTGGGACTGGAATGAGCAGTTCTTC.

This clone has just one count. The chain links TRBV11-2 to TRBJ1-4; TRBD1 is a possible D gene (6 bases). This CDR3 has 16 residues. Trimming pared 4 bases from V and 8 bases from J, leaving 20 bases between. Germline loops: CDR1 SGHAT, CDR2 FQNNGV. Here the CDR3 reads CASSSTTGTSWEKLFF. The CDR3 DNA sequence: TGTGCCAGCAGCTCCACAACAGGGACGTCATGGGAAAAACTGTTTTTT.

This clone was seen only a few times. The chain links TRBV7-8 to TRBJ2-1, with 7 nucleotides matching TRBD2. CDR1 is SGHVS, CDR2 FQNEAQ, per germline. The CDR3 contains 15 residues. V lost 4 bases and J lost 4; bases outside the gene matches: 7. CDR3 residues: CASSSSGIGYNEQFF. The CDR3, as DNA: TGTGCCAGCAGCTCGAGCGGGATTGGGTACAATGAGCAGTTCTTC.

The V and J genes are TRBV6-6 and TRBJ2-7; D is uncertain. V lost 5 bases to trimming and J lost 7 bases, with 12 bases between them. Germline V gives CDR1 MNHNY, CDR2 SVGAGI (reference sequence). The CDR3 is made up of 12 amino acids. The CDR3 loop reads CASSPTYWEQYF. CDR3 DNA: TGTGCCAGCAGTCCCACCTACTGGGAGCAGTACTTC.

This clone has only one observation. The chain recombines TRBV9 with TRBJ2-5; possible D gene TRBD2, 6 bases. Between the trimmed V and J ends, which lost 0 bases and 4 bases, there was a span of 10 bases. Germline lookup yields CDR1 SGDLS and CDR2 YYNGEE. This CDR3 contains 14 residues. This CDR3 is CASSVVGGGETQYF. The CDR3 nucleotides are TGTGCCAGCAGCGTAGTGGGGGGAGGAGAGACCCAGTACTTC.

This rearrangement joins TRBV5-4 to TRBJ1-1; maybe TRBD1 (5 bases). V lost 2 bases, J lost 10 bases, and 12 bases lay in between. Germline lookup yields CDR1 SGHNT and CDR2 YYREEE (reference sequence). The CDR3 contains 12 residues. The CDR3 protein is CASSFGGGGAFF. CDR3 sequence (DNA): TGTGCCAGCAGCTTTGGGGGAGGAGGAGCTTTCTTT.

This clone was seen once. The gene calls are TRBV29-1 and TRBJ2-3, with 11 positions matching TRBD1. Germline V gene data show CDR1 as SQVTM and CDR2 as ANQGSEA. The CDR3 extends over 16 amino acids. The trim removed 2 bases at V and 5 bases at J, leaving 9 bases unmatched. The CDR3, as DNA: TGCAGCGTTGAACCGCGGACAGGGGGCGGTAAAGATACGCAGTATTTT. This encodes CSVEPRTGGGKDTQYF.

The chain couples TRBV3-1 (or the pseudogene TRBV3-2) to TRBJ2-2; a possible D gene is TRBD1 (6 bases). This CDR3 contains 19 residues. The germline V gene encodes CDR1 LGHDT and CDR2 YNNKEL (reference sequence). Trimming took off 2 bases at V and 0 bases at J, with 19 bases between the two ends. The DNA of the CDR3 is TGTGCCAGCAGCCAAAGGTCTGTGACAGGTCACGCGAACACCGGGGAGCTGTTTTTT. Residues: CASSQRSVTGHANTGELFF.